Each of the 10 T cell receptor beta chains below was sequenced from the same sample in a study of blood T cell repertoires in COVID-19. The method was immunoSEQ multiplex PCR; TCRdb's version includes in-frame clones alone and lacks a portion of them. The sample holds under 350,000 clones, around 86% seen once. What was sequenced was PBMCs or T cells enriched from blood (not recorded which). Receptor source: a woman in her forties with acute COVID-19.

The CDR3 coding sequence is TGTGCCAGCAGTAGACAGGGCACAGATACGCAGTATTTT. Its translation: CASSRQGTDTQYF. The chain recombines TRBV9 with TRBJ2-3, with D maybe TRBD1 (6 bases). The V gene lost 5 bases and the J gene lost 1 base, with 8 bases spanning the gap. CDR3 size: 13 residues. Germline values: CDR1 SGDLS, CDR2 YYNGEE.

The chain recombines TRBV12-3 or TRBV12-4 with TRBJ1-1; 7 nucleotides agree with TRBD1. V gave up 5 bases and J gave up 8 bases; unmatched junction bases: 5. The CDR3 sequence is 12 residues long. CDR3 nucleotide sequence: TGTGCCAGCAGTCTGGGACAGTTAGAAGCTTTCTTT. Protein sequence: CASSLGQLEAFF.

As to this clone: The junction shows a germline mismatch at one end, possibly a read error. This specimen includes other DNA sequences encoding the same CDR3. This chain connects TRBV11-2 to TRBJ2-7, with D maybe TRBD2 (6 bases). Germline values: CDR1 SGHAT, CDR2 FQNNGV. This CDR3 contains 15 residues. The CDR3: CASSLVGTGQYEQYF. For the CDR3, the DNA is TGTGCCAGCAGCTTAGTGGGGACTGGCCAGTACGAGCAGTATTTC. The full variable domain, rest sourced from reference TRBV11-2 and TRBJ2-7, is EAGVAQSPRYKIIEKRQSVAFWCNPISGHATLYWYQQILGQGPKLLIQFQNNGVVDDSQLPKDRFSAERLKGVDSTLKIQPAKLEDSAVYLCASSLVGTGQYEQYFGPGTRLTVT.

The rearrangement links TRBV20-1 to TRBJ1-2; TRBD1 might be the D (5 bases). The CDR3 consists of 11 residues. CDR1 DFQATT and CDR2 SNEGSKA come from the germline V gene (reference sequence). CDR3 region: CQRRGPYGYTF. CDR3 in DNA: TGCCAGAGGCGGGGACCTTATGGCTACACCTTC.

This chain joins TRBV14 and TRBJ1-2, with 7 bases identical to TRBD1. The ends lost 3 bases at V and 4 bases at J; junction bases unmatched: 8. The CDR3 has 15 residues. CDR1 and CDR2 from the germline V gene are SGHDN and FVKESK. CDR3 sequence reads: CASSHTGDNLYGYTF. The CDR3, as DNA: TGTGCCAGCAGCCACACAGGGGACAATCTCTATGGCTACACCTTC. The full variable domain, its missing parts supplied by reference TRBV14 and TRBJ1-2, is EAGVTQFPSHSVIEKGQTVTLRCDPISGHDNLYWYRRVMGKEIKFLLHFVKESKQDESGMPNNRFLAERTGGTYSTLKVQPAELEDSGVYFCASSHTGDNLYGYTFGSGTRLTVV.

The chain joins TRBV6-2 or TRBV6-3 to TRBJ1-2; D not certain. Germline V lookup: CDR1 MNHEY, CDR2 SVGEGT. Trimming pared 4 bases from V and 8 bases from J, leaving 17 bases between. This CDR3 region has 14 residues. Here the CDR3 DNA reads TGTGCCAGCAGTTCCTGGCCTAGCCCGAGGGGCTACACCTTC. Amino acid sequence: CASSSWPSPRGYTF.

This chain connects TRBV4-3 to TRBJ2-3; D is possibly TRBD2 (5 bases). The CDR3 contains 17 residues. Per the germline V gene, CDR1 is LGHNA and CDR2 is YSLEER. Trimming took off 0 bases at V and 4 bases at J, with 17 bases between the two ends. The CDR3 loop reads CASSQDGQRVQADTQYF. DNA of the CDR3: TGCGCCAGCAGCCAAGATGGGCAGAGGGTTCAGGCAGATACGCAGTATTTT.

The chain employs TRBV7-2 and TRBJ2-3, with D possibly matching TRBD1 (5 bases). The CDR3 has 15 amino acids. The germline gives CDR1 SGHTA, CDR2 FQGNSA. Trimming stripped 6 bases from V and 1 base from J, with 14 bases between. This CDR3 reads CASSFSRVGTDTQYF. DNA for the CDR3: TGTGCCAGCAGTTTTAGCAGGGTGGGCACAGATACGCAGTATTTT.

This chain connects TRBV7-9 to TRBJ2-5; tentatively, D is TRBD2 (5 bases). The germline CDR1 and CDR2 sequences are SEHNR and FQNEAQ (reference sequence). Trimming shortened V by 1 base and J by 5 bases, and 11 bases separated the two germline ends. There are 14 residues in the CDR3. The CDR3 sequence: CASSLDTRGETQYF. CDR3 nucleotide sequence: TGTGCCAGCAGCTTAGACACCCGCGGGGAGACCCAGTACTTC.

Note on this clone: Mismatch with germline at one junction end may stem from a read error. This chain connects TRBV7-9 to TRBJ1-1, with TRBD1 identical over 7 bases. The CDR3 is 17 residues long. Germline lookup yields CDR1 SEHNR and CDR2 FQNEAQ (reference sequence). CDR3 coding DNA: TGCGAGGTGGGGAGGACAGGCGGACTACCAATGAACACTGAAGCTTTCTTT. The encoded protein is CEVGRTGGLPMNTEAFF.